This T cell receptor (beta chain) stems from a study of a mutant IDH1 vaccine in newly diagnosed glioma. CDR3 size: 13 residues. The junction had 7 bases not matched to a gene; V was cut back by 6 bases and J by 8 bases. Germline V CDR1 and CDR2: KGHSY, FQNENV. Here immunoSEQ multiplex PCR was the method, and the copy in TCRdb shows in-frame clones only, minus some. The repertoire has tens of thousands of clones, around 90% of them found once; the top ten carry 2% to 2.5%. As to time point: week 11, during vaccination. In the vaccine, a single dose held 300 ug of the mutant IDH1 20-mer peptide, along with topical imiquimod. Comments on this clone: Antigen specificity is unknown.

The sample here was PBMCs, taken from a glioma patient whose treatment included an IDH1 peptide vaccine. The rearrangement links TRBV16 to TRBJ1-1; 9 nucleotides agree with TRBD1. This receptor was identified in a man aged 50-60 years with glioma. The chain's CDR3 is CASRPTGGGEAFF. In nucleotides, the CDR3 is TGTGCCAGCAGACCTACAGGGGGCGGGGAAGCTTTCTTT.